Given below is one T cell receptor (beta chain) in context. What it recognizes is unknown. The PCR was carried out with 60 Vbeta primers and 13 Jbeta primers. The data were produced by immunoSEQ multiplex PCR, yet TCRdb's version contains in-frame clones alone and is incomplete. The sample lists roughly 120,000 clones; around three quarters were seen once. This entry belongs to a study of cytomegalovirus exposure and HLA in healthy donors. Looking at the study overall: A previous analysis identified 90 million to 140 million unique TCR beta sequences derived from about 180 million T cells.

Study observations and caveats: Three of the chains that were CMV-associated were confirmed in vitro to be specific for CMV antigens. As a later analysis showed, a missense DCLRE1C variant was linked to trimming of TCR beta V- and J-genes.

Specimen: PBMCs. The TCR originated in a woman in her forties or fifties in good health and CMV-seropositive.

CDR3 in amino acids: CASSDTTAEAFF. The CDR3 nucleotides are TGTGCCAGCAGCGACACAACGGCTGAAGCTTTCTTT. This chain connects TRBV6-1 to TRBJ1-1; D remains ambiguous. This CDR3 is built from 12 residues. Germline CDR1 is MNHNS and CDR2 is SASEGT. Trimming cost V 6 bases and J 6 bases, with 11 bases left between them.